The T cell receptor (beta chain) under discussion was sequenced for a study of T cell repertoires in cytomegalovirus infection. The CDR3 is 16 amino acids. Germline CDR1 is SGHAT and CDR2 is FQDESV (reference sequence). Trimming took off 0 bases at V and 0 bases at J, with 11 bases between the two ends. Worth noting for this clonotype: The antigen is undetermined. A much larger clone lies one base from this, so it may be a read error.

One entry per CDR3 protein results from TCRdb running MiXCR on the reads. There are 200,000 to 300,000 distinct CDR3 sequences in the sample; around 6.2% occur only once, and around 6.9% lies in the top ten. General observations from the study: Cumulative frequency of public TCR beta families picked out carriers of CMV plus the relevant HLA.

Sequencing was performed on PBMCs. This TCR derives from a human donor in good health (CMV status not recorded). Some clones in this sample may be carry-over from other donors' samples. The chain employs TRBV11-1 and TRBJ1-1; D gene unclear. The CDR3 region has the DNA TGTGCCAGCAGCTTAGCCTTCTCAGCTTTGAACACTGAAGCTTTCTTT. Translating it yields CASSLAFSALNTEAFF.